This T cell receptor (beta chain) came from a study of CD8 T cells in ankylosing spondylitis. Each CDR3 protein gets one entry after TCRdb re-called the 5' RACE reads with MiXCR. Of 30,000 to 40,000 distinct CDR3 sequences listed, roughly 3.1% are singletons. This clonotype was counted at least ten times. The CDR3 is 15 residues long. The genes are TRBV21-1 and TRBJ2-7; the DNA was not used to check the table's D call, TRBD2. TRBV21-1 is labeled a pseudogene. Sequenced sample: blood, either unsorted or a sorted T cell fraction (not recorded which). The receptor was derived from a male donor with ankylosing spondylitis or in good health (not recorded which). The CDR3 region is CASSNRPGLTYEQYV. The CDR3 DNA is TGTGCCAGCAGCAATCGCCCGGGACTTACCTACGAGCAGTACGTC.